Listed below are T cell receptor beta chains from one sample, sequenced in a study of T cell repertoires in cytomegalovirus infection. Antigens of these TCRs are unknown. TCRdb re-called the reads with MiXCR, one entry per CDR3 protein. The sample has around 500,000 distinct CDR3 sequences, under 55% seen once; the top ten hold approximately 40%. Sequencing used cultured PBMCs, obtained from culture after CMV antigen stimulation. The receptor set was obtained from a human donor in good health (CMV status not recorded). Some clones in this sample may be carry-over from other donors' samples. Both conserved end residues are part of each CDR3. A D gene is named only where the DNA matches it firmly. The size entry is marked missing in some rows and otherwise reads once, few, many or a size class.

-	TRBJ1-2	TRBD1	TRBV5-6	CASSFGTGGIYGYTF	TGTGCCAGCAGCTTTGGGACAGGGGGCATCTATGGCTACACCTTC
few	TRBJ2-1	-	TRBV12-3/TRBV12-4	CASAQGPHNEQFF	TGTGCCAGCGCCCAGGGGCCCCACAATGAGCAGTTCTTC
-	TRBJ1-4	-	TRBV7-6	CASSLGPIEKLFF	TGTGCCAGCAGCTTAGGCCCGATCGAAAAACTGTTTTTT
-	TRBJ1-1	TRBD1	TRBV28	CASRRRTGVMNTEAFF	TGTGCCAGCAGACGACGGACAGGGGTGATGAACACTGAAGCTTTCTTT
-	TRBJ1-4	TRBD1	TRBV5-8	CASRSPGQINEKLFF	TGTGCCAGCCGCTCCCCGGGACAGATTAATGAAAAACTGTTTTTT
-	TRBJ2-7	TRBD2	TRBV4-1	CASSQDWVAGDYEQYF	TGCGCCAGCAGCCAAGATTGGGTAGCGGGGGACTACGAGCAGTACTTC
-	TRBJ2-5	-	TRBV3-1	CASSQATGRVGETQYF	TGTGCCAGCAGCCAAGCCACAGGGCGAGTCGGAGAGACCCAGTACTTC
-	TRBJ2-3	-	TRBV10-3	CAISDRPQAFSTDTQYF	TGTGCCATCAGTGACCGACCGCAAGCATTTAGCACAGATACGCAGTATTTT
few	TRBJ2-3	-	TRBV4-2	CASSQVTTHTQYF	TGTGCCAGCAGCCAAGTAACTACTCATACGCAGTATTTT
-	TRBJ2-1	TRBD1	TRBV20-1	CSASPGTGPYNEQFF	TGCAGTGCATCACCCGGGACAGGGCCCTACAATGAGCAGTTCTTC
few	TRBJ2-7	-	TRBV7-6	CASSPRAESGSYEQYF	TGTGCCAGCAGCCCCCGAGCGGAGTCGGGCTCCTACGAGCAGTACTTC
few	TRBJ1-4	TRBD1	TRBV10-3	CAISSTGTGGSEKLFF	TGTGCCATCAGTTCCACCGGGACAGGGGGGAGTGAAAAACTGTTTTTT
few	TRBJ1-1	-	TRBV7-2	CASRYSGTTNTEAFF	TGTGCCAGCAGATACTCCGGGACAACGAACACTGAAGCTTTCTTT
-	TRBJ2-5	-	TRBV24-1	CATSDSGLAQETQYF	TGTGCCACCAGTGATTCCGGCCTCGCTCAAGAGACCCAGTACTTC
-	TRBJ2-1	-	TRBV11-2	CASSLTGRISYNEQFF	TGTGCCAGCAGCCTTACCGGACGGATCTCCTACAATGAGCAGTTCTTC
-	TRBJ2-1	TRBD2	TRBV2	CASSAGGPYNEQFF	TGTGCCAGCAGTGCGGGGGGGCCCTACAATGAGCAGTTCTTC
-	TRBJ2-1	TRBD2	TRBV7-3	CASSLRREGPNEQFF	TGTGCCAGCAGCTTGAGACGGGAGGGCCCCAATGAGCAGTTCTTC
-	TRBJ2-5	-	TRBV15	CATSRVGTGQETQYF	TGTGCCACCAGCAGAGTCGGTACAGGCCAAGAGACCCAGTACTTC
-	TRBJ2-5	-	TRBV27	CASSLHQTMSQETQYF	TGTGCCAGCAGTTTACATCAGACTATGTCCCAAGAGACCCAGTACTTC
few	TRBJ1-5	-	TRBV7-6	CASSLAQGNSNQPQHF	TGTGCCAGCAGCTTAGCCCAGGGGAATAGCAATCAGCCCCAGCATTTT
-	TRBJ1-4	TRBD1	TRBV4-2	CASSPRTGGDEKLFF	TGTGCCAGCAGCCCGCGGACAGGAGGGGATGAAAAACTGTTTTTT
-	TRBJ2-1	-	TRBV4-2	CASSQSDGGVPYNEQFF	TGTGCCAGCAGCCAAAGCGATGGCGGGGTCCCCTACAATGAGCAGTTCTTC
-	TRBJ2-5	-	TRBV4-1	CASRETGRETQYF	TGCGCCAGCAGAGAGACAGGGAGGGAGACCCAGTACTTC
few	TRBJ1-2	-	TRBV7-2	CASSLGAARYGYTF	TGTGCCAGCAGCTTAGGGGCAGCCCGCTATGGCTACACCTTC
few	TRBJ2-1	-	TRBV7-6	CASSFGAGEQFF	TGTGCCAGCAGCTTCGGTGCGGGCGAGCAGTTCTTC
-	TRBJ1-1	TRBD1	TRBV5-6	CASSLDRGEMNTEAFF	TGTGCCAGCAGCTTGGACAGGGGAGAAATGAACACTGAAGCTTTCTTT
-	TRBJ2-2	-	TRBV30	CAWSYGLHAGELFF	TGTGCCTGGAGTTACGGACTACATGCCGGGGAGCTGTTTTTT
-	TRBJ2-5	TRBD1	TRBV23-1	CASSQPHGFDRGETQYF	TGCGCCAGCAGTCAACCACATGGATTCGACAGGGGAGAGACCCAGTACTTC
-	TRBJ1-5	-	TRBV15	CATSRDGEDTQPQHF	TGTGCCACCAGCAGAGATGGGGAGGACACTCAGCCCCAGCATTTT
-	TRBJ1-5	-	TRBV7-2	CASSFPPSAQHF	TGTGCCAGCAGCTTCCCCCCGTCGGCCCAGCATTTT
few	TRBJ2-7	-	TRBV28	CASTIRDSPYEQYF	TGTGCCAGTACGATCCGAGACAGCCCCTACGAGCAGTACTTC
-	TRBJ2-5	-	TRBV5-1	CASSPGDVETQYF	TGCGCCAGCAGCCCTGGGGACGTAGAGACCCAGTACTTC
-	TRBJ1-5	TRBD1	TRBV2	CASSTGTVNQPQHF	TGTGCCAGCAGCACCGGGACAGTTAATCAGCCCCAGCATTTT
-	TRBJ2-1	TRBD2	TRBV3-1	CASSTLAGGINEQFF	TGTGCCAGCAGTACACTAGCGGGAGGGATTAATGAGCAGTTCTTC